This T cell receptor (beta chain) was sequenced for a study of T cells in Graves' hyperthyroidism and ophthalmopathy. The V end lost 3 bases, the J end lost 3 bases, and 9 bases lay between the germline ends. Germline V gives CDR1 MGHDK, CDR2 SYGVNS. CDR3 size: 13 residues. There were TCR beta CDR3 regions amplified from RNA transcripts. The HTBI primer set drove a first-round RT-PCR of the TCR CDR3. TCRdb passed the multiplex PCR reads through MiXCR, listing each CDR3 protein once. The profile shows 550,000 to 700,000 distinct CDR3 sequences, over 12% of them singletons. Uncontrolled infection, other autoimmune disease, pregnancy or lactation led to exclusion. Only a few counts were recorded for this clonotype.

The rearrangement links TRBV25-1 to TRBJ2-7, with a possible D match to TRBD1 (5 bases). The sample comprised blood. The clonotype was recovered from a woman between 40 and 55 years old with Graves' ophthalmopathy. This chain's CDR3 is CASSDGADYEQYF. The CDR3 DNA follows: TGTGCCAGCAGTGATGGGGCAGACTACGAGCAGTACTTC.